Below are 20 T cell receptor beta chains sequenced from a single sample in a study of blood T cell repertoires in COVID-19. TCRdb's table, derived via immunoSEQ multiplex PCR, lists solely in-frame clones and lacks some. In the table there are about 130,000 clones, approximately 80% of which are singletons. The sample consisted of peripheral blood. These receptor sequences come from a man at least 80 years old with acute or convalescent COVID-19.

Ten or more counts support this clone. CDR3 coding DNA: TGTGCCAGCAGCACCCCGGACAGCCGAAATGGCTACACCTTC. Amino acid sequence: CASSTPDSRNGYTF. J is TRBJ1-2 and V is TRBV7-2; the D gene is possibly TRBD1 (6 bases). This CDR3 is 14 amino acids long. The V gene lost 5 bases and the J gene lost 6 bases, with 16 bases spanning the gap. Germline V gives CDR1 SGHTA, CDR2 FQGNSA.

CDR3: CASSFEGGSEAFF. In DNA form, the CDR3 reads TGTGCCAGCAGTTTTGAGGGGGGGTCTGAAGCTTTCTTT. V usage is TRBV12-3 or TRBV12-4 and J usage is TRBJ1-1; D might be TRBD1 (6 bases). This CDR3 contains 13 residues. V lost 3 bases to trimming and J lost 6 bases, with 11 bases between them.

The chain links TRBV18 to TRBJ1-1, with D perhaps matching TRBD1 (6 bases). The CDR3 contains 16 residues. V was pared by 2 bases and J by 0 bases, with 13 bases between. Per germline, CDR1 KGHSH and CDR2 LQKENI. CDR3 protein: CASSPRGGGLNTEAFF. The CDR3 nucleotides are TGTGCCAGCTCACCAAGGGGTGGGGGCCTGAACACTGAAGCTTTCTTT.

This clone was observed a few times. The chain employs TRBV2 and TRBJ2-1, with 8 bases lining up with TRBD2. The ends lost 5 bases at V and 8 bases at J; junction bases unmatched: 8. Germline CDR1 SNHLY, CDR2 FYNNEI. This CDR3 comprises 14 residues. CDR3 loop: CASSRDGGADEQFF. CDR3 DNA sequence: TGTGCCAGCAGTCGGGACGGGGGGGCGGATGAGCAGTTCTTC.

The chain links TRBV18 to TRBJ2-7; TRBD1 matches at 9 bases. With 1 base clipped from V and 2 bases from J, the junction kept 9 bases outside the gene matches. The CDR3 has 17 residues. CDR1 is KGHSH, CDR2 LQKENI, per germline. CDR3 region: CASSPLFGTGNTYEQYF. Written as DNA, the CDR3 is TGTGCCAGCTCACCACTATTTGGGACAGGGAATACCTACGAGCAGTACTTC.

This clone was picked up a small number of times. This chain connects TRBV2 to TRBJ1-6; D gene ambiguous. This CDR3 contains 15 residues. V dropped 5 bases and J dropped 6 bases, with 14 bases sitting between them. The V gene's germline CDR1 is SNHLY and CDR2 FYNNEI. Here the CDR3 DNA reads TGTGCCAGCAGTTTTACCGGGGTCGGTAATTCACCCCTCCACTTT. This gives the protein CASSFTGVGNSPLHF.

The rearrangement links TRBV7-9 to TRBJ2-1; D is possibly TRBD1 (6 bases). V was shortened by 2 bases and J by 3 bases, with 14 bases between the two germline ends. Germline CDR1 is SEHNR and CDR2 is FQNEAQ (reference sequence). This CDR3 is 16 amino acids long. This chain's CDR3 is CASSLTGTYRYNEQFF. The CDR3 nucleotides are TGTGCCAGCAGCTTAACCGGGACATACCGCTACAATGAGCAGTTCTTC.

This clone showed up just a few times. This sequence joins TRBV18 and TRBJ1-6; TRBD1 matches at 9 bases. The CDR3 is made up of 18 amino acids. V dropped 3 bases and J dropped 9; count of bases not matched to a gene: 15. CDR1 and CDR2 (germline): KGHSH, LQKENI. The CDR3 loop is CASSPFSPGQGIGSPLHF. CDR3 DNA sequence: TGTGCCAGCTCACCGTTTAGCCCGGGACAGGGAATTGGTTCACCCCTCCACTTT.

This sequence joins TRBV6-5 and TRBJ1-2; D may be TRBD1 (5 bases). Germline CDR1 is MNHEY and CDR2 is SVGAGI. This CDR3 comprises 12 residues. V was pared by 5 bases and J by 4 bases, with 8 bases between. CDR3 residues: CASSKQAYGYTF. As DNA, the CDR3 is TGTGCCAGCAGTAAACAGGCCTATGGCTACACCTTC.

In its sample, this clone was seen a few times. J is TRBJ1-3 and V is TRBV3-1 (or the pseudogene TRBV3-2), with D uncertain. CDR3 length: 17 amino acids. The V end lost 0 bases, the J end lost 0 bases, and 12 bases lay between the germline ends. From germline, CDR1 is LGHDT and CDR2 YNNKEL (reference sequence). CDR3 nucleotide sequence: TGTGCCAGCAGCCAAGAGCATGCGGTATACTCTGGAAACACCATATATTTT. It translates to CASSQEHAVYSGNTIYF.

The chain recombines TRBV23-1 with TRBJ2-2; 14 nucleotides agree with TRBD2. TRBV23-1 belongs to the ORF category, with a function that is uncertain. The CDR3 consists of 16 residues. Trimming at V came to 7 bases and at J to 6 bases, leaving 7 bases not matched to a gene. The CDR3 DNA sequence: TGCGCCAGCATGACTAGCGGGGGGGCAGGAGCCGGGGAGCTGTTTTTT. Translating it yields CASMTSGGAGAGELFF.

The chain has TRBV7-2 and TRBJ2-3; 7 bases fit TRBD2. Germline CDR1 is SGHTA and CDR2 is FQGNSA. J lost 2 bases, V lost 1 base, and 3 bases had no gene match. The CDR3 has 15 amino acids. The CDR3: CASSLGLAFTDTQYF. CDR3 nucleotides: TGTGCCAGCAGCTTAGGACTAGCTTTCACAGATACGCAGTATTTT. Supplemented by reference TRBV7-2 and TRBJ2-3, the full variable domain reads GAGVSQSPSNKVTEKGKDVELRCDPISGHTALYWYRQSLGQGLEFLIYFQGNSAPDKSGLPSDRFSAERTGGSVSTLTIQRTQQEDSAVYLCASSLGLAFTDTQYFGPGTRLTVL.

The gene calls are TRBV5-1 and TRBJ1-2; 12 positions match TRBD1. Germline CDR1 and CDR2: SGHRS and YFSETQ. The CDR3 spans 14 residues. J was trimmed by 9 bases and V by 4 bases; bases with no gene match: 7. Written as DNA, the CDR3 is TGCGCCAGCAGCCGTCGGGACAGGGGGCCGAGCTACACCTTC. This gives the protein CASSRRDRGPSYTF.

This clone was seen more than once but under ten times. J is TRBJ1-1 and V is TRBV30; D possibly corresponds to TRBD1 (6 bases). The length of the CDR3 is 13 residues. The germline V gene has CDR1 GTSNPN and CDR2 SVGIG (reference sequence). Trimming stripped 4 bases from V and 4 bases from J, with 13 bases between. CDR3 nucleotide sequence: TGTGCCTGGACTGGACAGCTCGGCACTGAAGCTTTCTTT. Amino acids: CAWTGQLGTEAFF.

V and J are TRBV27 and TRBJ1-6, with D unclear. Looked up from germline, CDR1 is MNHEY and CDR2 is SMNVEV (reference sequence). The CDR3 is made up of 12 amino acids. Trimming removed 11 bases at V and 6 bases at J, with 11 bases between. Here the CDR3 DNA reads TGTGCCTCGGCGGGAGCTAATTCACCCCTCCACTTT. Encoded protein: CASAGANSPLHF.

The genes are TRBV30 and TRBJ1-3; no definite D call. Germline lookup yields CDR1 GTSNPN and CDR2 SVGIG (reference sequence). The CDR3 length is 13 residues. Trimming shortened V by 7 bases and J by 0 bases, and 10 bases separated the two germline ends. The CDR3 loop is CALHGGSGNTIYF. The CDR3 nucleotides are TGTGCCTTGCACGGAGGCTCTGGAAACACCATATATTTT.

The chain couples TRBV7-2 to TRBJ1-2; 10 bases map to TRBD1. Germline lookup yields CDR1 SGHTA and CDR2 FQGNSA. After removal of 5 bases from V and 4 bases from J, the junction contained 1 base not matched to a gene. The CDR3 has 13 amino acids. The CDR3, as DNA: TGTGCCAGCAGCCGGACAGGGGGCTATGGCTACACCTTC. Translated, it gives CASSRTGGYGYTF. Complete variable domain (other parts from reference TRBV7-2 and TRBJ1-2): GAGVSQSPSNKVTEKGKDVELRCDPISGHTALYWYRQSLGQGLEFLIYFQGNSAPDKSGLPSDRFSAERTGGSVSTLTIQRTQQEDSAVYLCASSRTGGYGYTFGSGTRLTVV.

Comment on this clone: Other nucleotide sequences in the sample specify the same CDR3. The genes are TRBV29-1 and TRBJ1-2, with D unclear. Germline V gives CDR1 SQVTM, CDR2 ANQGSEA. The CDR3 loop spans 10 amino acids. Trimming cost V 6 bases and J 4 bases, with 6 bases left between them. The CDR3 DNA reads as TGCAGCGTCGACTCCTATGGCTACACCTTC. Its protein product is CSVDSYGYTF.

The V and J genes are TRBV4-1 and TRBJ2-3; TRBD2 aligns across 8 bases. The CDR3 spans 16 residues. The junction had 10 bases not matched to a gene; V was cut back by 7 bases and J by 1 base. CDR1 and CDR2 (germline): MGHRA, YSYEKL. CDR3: CASTPGGGGRTDTQYF. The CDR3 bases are TGCGCCAGCACCCCGGGAGGGGGGGGTCGCACAGATACGCAGTATTTT.

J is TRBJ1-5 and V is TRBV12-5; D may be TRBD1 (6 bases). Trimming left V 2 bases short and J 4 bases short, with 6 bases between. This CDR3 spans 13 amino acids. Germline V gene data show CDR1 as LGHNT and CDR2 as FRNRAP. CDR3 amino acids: CASGLTGNQPQHF. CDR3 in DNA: TGTGCTAGTGGTTTGACAGGGAATCAGCCCCAGCATTTT.